The TCR beta chain described here comes from a study of monozygotic twins with inflammatory bowel disease. About this clonotype itself: Its antigen is undetermined.

Template switching introduced UMIs that contain a 6-nucleotide sample barcode. One entry per CDR3 protein, without DNA, is what TCRdb gives after re-calling the 5' RACE reads. This table lists hundreds of thousands of distinct CDR3 sequences. Regarding the study as a whole: None of the different T cell subtypes could be distinguished from one another.

CDR3 length equals 14 residues. Per the germline V gene, CDR1 is ENHRY and CDR2 is SYGVKD. The sequenced material came from blood. This receptor was taken from a human donor with ulcerative colitis or Crohn's disease, or a healthy co-twin of an affected twin (not recorded which). J is TRBJ2-3 and V is TRBV10-3; TCRdb gives TRBD2 as the D gene, but with no DNA this cannot be confirmed. CDR3 in amino acids: CAIRVAGVADTQYF.